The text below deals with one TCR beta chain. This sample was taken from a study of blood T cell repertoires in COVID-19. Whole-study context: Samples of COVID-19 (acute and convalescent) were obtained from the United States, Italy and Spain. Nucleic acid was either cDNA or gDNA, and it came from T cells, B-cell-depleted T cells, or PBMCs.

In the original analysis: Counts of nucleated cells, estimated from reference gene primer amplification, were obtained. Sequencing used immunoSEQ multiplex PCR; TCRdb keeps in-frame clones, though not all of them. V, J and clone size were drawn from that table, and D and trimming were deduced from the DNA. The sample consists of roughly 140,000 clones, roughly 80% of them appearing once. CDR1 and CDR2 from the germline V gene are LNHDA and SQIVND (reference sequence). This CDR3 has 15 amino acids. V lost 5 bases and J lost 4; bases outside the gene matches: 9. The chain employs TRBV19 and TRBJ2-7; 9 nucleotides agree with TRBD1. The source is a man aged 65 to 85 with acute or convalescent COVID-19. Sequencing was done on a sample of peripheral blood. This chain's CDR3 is CASSLTGGRGYEQYF. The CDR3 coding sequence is TGTGCCAGTAGTCTCACAGGGGGCCGTGGTTACGAGCAGTACTTC.